A single sample gave rise to the 32 T cell receptor beta chains below, sequenced in a study of memory CD4+ T cells and cytomegalovirus serostatus (dated by TCRdb to 2018 to 2020). A FACSAria II was used to sort memory CD4+ T cells, defined as single viable CD3+CD4+CD8-CD45RO+ cells. Libraries were made using the immunoSEQ multiplex PCR assay. This immuneACCESS table, as held by TCRdb, lists in-frame sequences with V and J called but not all clones. Of the missing ones, under half trace to an unresolved V gene in checked studies; the others have no known cause. Here the sample has over 40,000 clones; 78% occur a single time. The ten largest clonotypes hold around 0.6% of the sample. Source material: memory CD4+ T cells from blood. The receptor set was obtained from an adult in good health and CMV-seronegative.

In its sample, this clone was seen a few times. V gene TRBV30 combines with J gene TRBJ2-3, with 10 bases lining up with TRBD1. The CDR3 sequence is 14 residues long. The V and J ends lost 1 base and 4 bases, in that order; junction bases with no gene match: 2. Germline CDR1 and CDR2: GTSNPN and SVGIG (reference sequence). The CDR3 DNA reads TGTGCCTGGAGTGATGGACAGGGGGCAGATACGCAGTATTTT. Translating it yields CAWSDGQGADTQYF.

The chain employs TRBV9 and TRBJ2-1; 8 positions match TRBD1. Per the germline V gene, CDR1 is SGDLS and CDR2 is YYNGEE. The V gene end was trimmed by 3 bases and the J gene end by 6 bases; junction bases not matched to a gene: 5. The CDR3 loop spans 14 amino acids. The CDR3 reads CASSAPGQANEQFF. The CDR3 nucleotides are TGTGCCAGCAGCGCCCCGGGACAGGCCAATGAGCAGTTCTTC.

The chain combines TRBV4-1 with TRBJ2-4; D gene unclear. There are 16 residues in the CDR3. The V gene lost 3 bases and the J gene lost 1 base, with 13 bases spanning the gap. CDR1 and CDR2 (germline): MGHRA, YSYEKL. The CDR3, as DNA: TGCGCCAGCAGCCAGAACCGAGGTGTCGCCAAAAACATTCAGTACTTC. Its protein is CASSQNRGVAKNIQYF.

This clone has just one count. The chain couples TRBV18 to TRBJ1-5; TRBD1 is a possible D gene (6 bases). CDR1 and CDR2 from the germline V gene are KGHSH and LQKENI. V lost 3 bases and J lost 6, with 12 bases in between. The CDR3 has 14 residues. The CDR3 loop is CASSPAGAGQPQHF. The CDR3 DNA reads TGTGCCAGCTCACCGGCGGGGGCCGGTCAGCCCCAGCATTTT.

V usage is TRBV6-1 and J usage is TRBJ2-1; 14 nucleotides align to TRBD2. Germline V lookup: CDR1 MNHNS, CDR2 SASEGT. V shed 9 bases and J 9 bases; nucleotides not matched to a gene: 7. This CDR3 has 14 amino acids. CDR3 region: CASLGLAGGSEQFF. CDR3 bases: TGTGCCAGTCTAGGACTAGCGGGGGGTTCTGAGCAGTTCTTC.

This clone was found a few times. This chain connects TRBV30 to TRBJ2-5; possible D gene TRBD2, 5 bases. Germline V gene data show CDR1 as GTSNPN and CDR2 as SVGIG (reference sequence). The CDR3 extends over 12 amino acids. DNA for the CDR3: TGTGCTGAAAAGAGACTACTCGAGACCCAGTACTTC. Its translation: CAEKRLLETQYF.

This chain links TRBV29-1 with TRBJ1-4, with 7 bases lining up with TRBD1. Germline V gene lookup returns CDR1 SQVTM and CDR2 ANQGSEA. This CDR3 has 15 residues. Trimming took 1 base from V and 6 from J; bases not matched to a gene: 8. The CDR3 protein is CSVEGTGDFHEKLFF. In nucleotides, the CDR3 is TGCAGCGTTGAAGGGACAGGCGACTTCCATGAAAAACTGTTTTTT.

This clone has just one count. The J gene is TRBJ1-2, the V gene TRBV5-4; D might be TRBD1 (5 bases). The CDR3 covers 13 residues. CDR1 is SGHNT, CDR2 YYREEE, per germline (reference sequence). The germline V and J ends were trimmed by 4 bases and 4 bases, with 11 bases remaining between them. This CDR3 reads CASSPGRSYGYTF. In DNA, the CDR3 is TGTGCCAGCAGCCCGGGACGGAGCTATGGCTACACCTTC.

This chain uses TRBV5-4 with TRBJ2-7; TRBD1 is a possible D gene (6 bases). The germline gives CDR1 SGHNT, CDR2 YYREEE (reference sequence). The V and J ends lost 3 bases and 0 bases respectively, with 16 bases between them. The CDR3 runs 16 residues. The CDR3 coding sequence is TGTGCCAGCAGCTCTGGTCGGGACAAGAGCTCCTACGAGCAGTACTTC. Amino acids: CASSSGRDKSSYEQYF.

The chain has TRBV10-3 and TRBJ2-5; D is perhaps TRBD1 (6 bases). The DNA matches TRBJ2-7 better at its end, which makes the J call doubtful. CDR1 ENHRY and CDR2 SYGVKD come from the germline V gene. CDR3 length: 15 residues. Here the CDR3 DNA reads TGTGCCATCAGTGAGTCGGGACAAACTTCCTACGAGCAGTACTTC. This encodes CAISESGQTSYEQYF.

The chain uses TRBV30 and TRBJ2-5; 9 bases map to TRBD2. The length of the CDR3 is 14 residues. Germline V gene sequence: CDR1 GTSNPN, CDR2 SVGIG (reference sequence). V was pared by 5 bases and J by 4 bases, with 8 bases of the junction left unmatched. This CDR3 is CAWSRRGGGETQYF. The DNA for the CDR3 is TGTGCCTGGTCACGGCGGGGGGGTGGAGAGACCCAGTACTTC.

In DNA form, the CDR3 reads TGTGCCAGCAGCATGGGGCGACGACAAGACACTCACAATCAGCCCCAGCATTTT. Translated: CASSMGRRQDTHNQPQHF. This sequence joins TRBV21-1 and TRBJ1-5; the DNA was not used to check the table's D call, TRBD1. TRBV21-1 is a pseudogene. CDR3 length equals 18 residues.

V usage is TRBV30 and J usage is TRBJ1-5; D is unresolved. Trimming removed 4 bases from V and 2 bases from J, with 9 bases in between. Germline CDR1 is GTSNPN and CDR2 is SVGIG (reference sequence). CDR3 length: 13 amino acids. Here the CDR3 reads CAWNPQGNQPQHF. DNA of the CDR3: TGTGCCTGGAATCCGCAGGGCAATCAGCCCCAGCATTTT.

The chain recombines TRBV19 with TRBJ1-2, with D hard to call. V shed 3 bases and J shed 8 bases, with 19 bases lying between them. The germline V gene encodes CDR1 LNHDA and CDR2 SQIVND (reference sequence). The CDR3 contains 15 residues. Here the CDR3 DNA reads TGTGCCAGTAGTATGCCCCGCGCCTACAGTCTGGGCTACACCTTC. The encoded protein is CASSMPRAYSLGYTF.

This chain uses TRBV7-9 with TRBJ2-2, with 7 bases matching TRBD2. This CDR3 is 16 amino acids long. The V and J ends lost 4 bases and 0 bases, in that order; junction bases with no gene match: 5. Germline CDR1 is SEHNR and CDR2 is FQNEAQ (reference sequence). The CDR3 reads CASSSLAETNTGELFF. The CDR3 coding sequence is TGTGCCAGCAGCTCTCTAGCGGAGACGAACACCGGGGAGCTGTTTTTT.

Turning to this clone: Other DNA sequences in the same sample also yield this CDR3. The chain has TRBV27 and TRBJ1-6; D unclear. CDR3 size: 14 residues. CDR1 is MNHEY, CDR2 SMNVEV, per germline (reference sequence). V lost 3 bases, J lost 5 bases, and 8 bases lay in between. The CDR3 DNA sequence: TGTGCCAGCAGTTTGGCGGATCATAATTCACCCCTCCACTTT. It is translated as CASSLADHNSPLHF.

This chain joins TRBV6-1 and TRBJ2-5; 10 positions match TRBD1. The CDR3 has 14 amino acids. Per the germline V gene, CDR1 is MNHNS and CDR2 is SASEGT. V gave up 5 bases and J gave up 7 bases; unmatched junction bases: 7. The CDR3 bases are TGTGCCAGCAGTTCCGGGACAGGGGTAGGGACCCAGTACTTC. It yields the protein CASSSGTGVGTQYF.

The sample holds one count of this clone. The rearrangement uses TRBV5-1 and TRBJ1-5; D unresolved. Germline V gives CDR1 SGHRS, CDR2 YFSETQ. Trimming shortened V by 4 bases and J by 6 bases, and 14 bases separated the two germline ends. CDR3 size: 14 residues. CDR3 nucleotide sequence: TGCGCCAGCAGCCCAGAAGGTAACCCTCAGCCCCAGCATTTT. Translation gives CASSPEGNPQPQHF.

The chain links TRBV5-1 to TRBJ2-1, with a weak D call TRBD1 (6 bases). V dropped 1 base and J dropped 15 bases, with 17 bases sitting between them. Germline V gene data show CDR1 as SGHRS and CDR2 as YFSETQ. The CDR3 has 13 amino acids. In DNA form, the CDR3 reads TGCGCCAGCAGCTTGTACTCTCAGGGGAGCCCGTTCTTC. It translates to CASSLYSQGSPFF.

CDR3 sequence reads: CASSRDRGKDTQYF. CDR3 sequence (DNA): TGTGCCAGCAGCCGGGACAGGGGCAAAGATACGCAGTATTTT. The J gene is TRBJ2-3, the V gene TRBV11-3; 10 bases line up with TRBD1. With 5 bases clipped from V and 5 bases from J, the junction kept 4 bases outside the gene matches. The CDR3 is 14 amino acids. CDR1 and CDR2 (germline): SGHNT, YENEEA.

The chain uses TRBV5-5 and TRBJ2-1; 7 bases fit TRBD1. Trimming removed 0 bases from V and 4 bases from J; junction bases left unmatched: 4. Germline loops: CDR1 SGHKS, CDR2 YYEKEE (reference sequence). The CDR3 extends over 15 amino acids. The CDR3 nucleotides read TGTGCCAGCAGCTTGGAACAGGGGATATACAATGAGCAGTTCTTC. This encodes CASSLEQGIYNEQFF.

The rearrangement links TRBV19 to TRBJ2-7, with D tentatively TRBD2 (5 bases). This CDR3 is 17 amino acids long. Trimming took 5 bases from V and 1 from J, leaving 21 bases between them. Germline V gene sequence: CDR1 LNHDA, CDR2 SQIVND (reference sequence). CDR3 nucleotides: TGTGCCAGTAGTGATCAAGCTGGCGGGCGGAAGTCCTACGAGCAGTACTTC. Translated, it gives CASSDQAGGRKSYEQYF.

The genes are TRBV6-1 and TRBJ1-1, with D perhaps TRBD1 (6 bases). The germline V gene has CDR1 MNHNS and CDR2 SASEGT. Trimming left V 7 bases short and J 5 bases short, with 14 bases between. The CDR3 sequence is 13 residues long. The DNA for the CDR3 is TGTGCCAGCAACAGGGAAGGTAGGACTGAAGCTTTCTTT. Residues: CASNREGRTEAFF.

The chain combines TRBV7-9 with TRBJ1-4; TRBD1 matches 9 bases. This CDR3 comprises 14 residues. Germline V lookup: CDR1 SEHNR, CDR2 FQNEAQ (reference sequence). V dropped 5 bases and J dropped 6; count of bases not matched to a gene: 4. Here the CDR3 DNA reads TGTGCCAGCAGCCGCGACAGGGGGGATGAAAAACTGTTTTTT. Its translation: CASSRDRGDEKLFF.

This clone was observed a few times. The rearrangement joins TRBV29-1 to TRBJ1-1; perhaps TRBD1 as D (5 bases). Germline CDR1 SQVTM, CDR2 ANQGSEA. V lost 4 bases and J 4 bases, leaving 7 bases between the germline ends. The CDR3 runs to 11 residues. Here the CDR3 DNA reads TGCAGCGTTGGGGGGAGCACTGAAGCTTTCTTT. Protein product: CSVGGSTEAFF.

The chain uses TRBV30 and TRBJ1-6, with 8 bases aligning to TRBD1. Germline V gene lookup returns CDR1 GTSNPN and CDR2 SVGIG (reference sequence). This CDR3 contains 13 residues. As DNA, the CDR3 is TGTGCTGATGGGACAGGAAAAAATTCACCCCTCCACTTT. Translated: CADGTGKNSPLHF.

The chain combines TRBV30 with TRBJ1-1, with D perhaps TRBD1 (5 bases). The length of the CDR3 is 13 residues. Germline-derived CDR1 and CDR2 are GTSNPN and SVGIG (reference sequence). The ends were cut back, 4 bases at V and 8 bases at J, with 17 bases in the middle. This chain's CDR3 is CAWTREGAAEAFF. CDR3 coding DNA: TGTGCCTGGACCAGGGAAGGGGCTGCCGAAGCTTTCTTT.

This chain uses TRBV15 with TRBJ2-7; TRBD1 aligns across 11 bases. Germline loops: CDR1 LNHNV, CDR2 YYDKDF (reference sequence). V lost 3 bases to trimming and J lost 4 bases; unmatched junction nucleotides: 2. The CDR3 totals 14 residues. CDR3 bases: TGTGCCACCAGCAGGGACAGGGGGCCGTACGAGCAGTACTTC. Protein sequence: CATSRDRGPYEQYF.

The gene calls are TRBV11-2 and TRBJ1-2; D ambiguous. This CDR3 comprises 13 residues. With 4 bases removed from V and 4 bases from J, the gap between germline ends came to 10 bases. Germline CDR1 reads SGHAT; CDR2 reads FQNNGV. The CDR3 DNA reads as TGTGCCAGCAGCTCAAGGGCCAGCTATGGCTACACCTTC. Protein product: CASSSRASYGYTF.

This chain joins TRBV29-1 and TRBJ2-7; D may match TRBD1 or TRBD2 (7 bases each). The CDR3 is 15 amino acids. CDR1 SQVTM and CDR2 ANQGSEA come from the germline V gene. Trimming took 7 bases from V and 4 from J, leaving 23 bases between them. CDR3 in amino acids: CSARRGTAFGYEQYF. DNA of the CDR3: TGCAGCGCTAGGCGGGGGACAGCCTTCGGGTACGAGCAGTACTTC.

V is TRBV2 and J is TRBJ1-1; D uncertain. CDR1 is SNHLY and CDR2 is FYNNEI in the germline V gene. The V end was cut by 5 bases, the J end by 2 bases, with 15 bases between. The CDR3 is made up of 15 amino acids. The CDR3 region has the DNA TGTGCCAGCAGTCAGATGATCAGTTACAACACTGAAGCTTTCTTT. It specifies CASSQMISYNTEAFF.

The gene calls are TRBV5-4 and TRBJ1-1, with D unresolved. The V gene's germline CDR1 is SGHNT and CDR2 YYREEE (reference sequence). The CDR3 is 13 residues long. Trimming pared 1 base from V and 3 bases from J, leaving 7 bases between. In DNA, the CDR3 is TGTGCCAGCAGCTTGTTAGCAGACACTGAAGCTTTCTTT. Its protein product is CASSLLADTEAFF.